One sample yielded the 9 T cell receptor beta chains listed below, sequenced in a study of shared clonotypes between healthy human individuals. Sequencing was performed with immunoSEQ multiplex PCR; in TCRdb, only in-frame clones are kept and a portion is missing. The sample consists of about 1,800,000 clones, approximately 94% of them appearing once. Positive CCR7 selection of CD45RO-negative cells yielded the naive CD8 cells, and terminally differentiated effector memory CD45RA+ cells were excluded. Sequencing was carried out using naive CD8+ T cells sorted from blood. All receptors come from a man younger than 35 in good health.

CDR3 protein: CAWSAGTGKLYEQYF. The CDR3 DNA sequence: TGTGCCTGGAGCGCCGGGACAGGAAAACTCTACGAGCAGTACTTC. This rearrangement joins TRBV30 to TRBJ2-7; 8 bases are shared with TRBD1. Trimming cost V 3 bases and J 3 bases; bases outside gene matches: 10. Germline loops: CDR1 GTSNPN, CDR2 SVGIG (reference sequence). This CDR3 contains 15 residues.

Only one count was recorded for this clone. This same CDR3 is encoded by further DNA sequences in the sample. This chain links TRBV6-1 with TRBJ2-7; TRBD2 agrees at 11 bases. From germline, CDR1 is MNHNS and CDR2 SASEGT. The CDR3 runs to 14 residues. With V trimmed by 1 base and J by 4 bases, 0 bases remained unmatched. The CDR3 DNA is TGTGCCAGCAGTGAAGGACTAGCGGGATACGAGCAGTACTTC. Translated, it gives CASSEGLAGYEQYF.

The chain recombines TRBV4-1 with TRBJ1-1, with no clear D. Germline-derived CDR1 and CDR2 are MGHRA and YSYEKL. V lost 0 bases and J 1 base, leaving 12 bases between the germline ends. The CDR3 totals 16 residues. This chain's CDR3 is CASSQERKPQNTEAFF. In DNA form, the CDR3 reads TGCGCCAGCAGCCAAGAGCGGAAGCCACAGAACACTGAAGCTTTCTTT.

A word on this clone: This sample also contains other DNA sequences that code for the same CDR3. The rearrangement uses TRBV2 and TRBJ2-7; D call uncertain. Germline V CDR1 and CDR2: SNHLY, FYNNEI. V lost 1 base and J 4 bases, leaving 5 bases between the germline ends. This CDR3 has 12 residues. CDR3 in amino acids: CASSEGAYEQYF. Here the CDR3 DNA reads TGTGCCAGCAGTGAAGGAGCTTACGAGCAGTACTTC.

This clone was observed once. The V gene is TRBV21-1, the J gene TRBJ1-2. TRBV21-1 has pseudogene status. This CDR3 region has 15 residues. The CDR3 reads CASRTERGSNYGYTF. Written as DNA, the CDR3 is TGTGCCAGCCGGACGGAGAGGGGTTCTAACTATGGCTACACCTTC.

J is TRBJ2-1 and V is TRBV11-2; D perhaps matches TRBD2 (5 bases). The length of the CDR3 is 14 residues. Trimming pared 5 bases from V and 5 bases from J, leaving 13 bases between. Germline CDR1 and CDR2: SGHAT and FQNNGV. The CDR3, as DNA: TGTGCCAGCAGCCCGGGATCTTGGGACAATGAGCAGTTCTTC. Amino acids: CASSPGSWDNEQFF. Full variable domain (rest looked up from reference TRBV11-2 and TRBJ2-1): EAGVAQSPRYKIIEKRQSVAFWCNPISGHATLYWYQQILGQGPKLLIQFQNNGVVDDSQLPKDRFSAERLKGVDSTLKIQPAKLEDSAVYLCASSPGSWDNEQFFGPGTRLTVL.

CDR3 loop: CASSGGTSGTQETQYF. CDR3 nucleotide sequence: TGTGCCAGCAGTGGCGGGACTAGCGGGACTCAAGAGACCCAGTACTTC. This rearrangement joins TRBV27 to TRBJ2-5, with TRBD2 identical over 13 bases. The CDR3 runs to 16 residues. The germline CDR1 and CDR2 sequences are MNHEY and SMNVEV (reference sequence). The V segment lost 5 bases and the J segment 2 bases; nucleotides outside the gene matches: 5.

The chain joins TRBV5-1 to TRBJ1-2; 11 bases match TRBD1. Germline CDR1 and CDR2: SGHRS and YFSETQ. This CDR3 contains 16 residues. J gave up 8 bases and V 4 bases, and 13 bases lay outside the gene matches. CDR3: CASSPRGEDRGQGYTF. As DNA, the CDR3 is TGCGCCAGCAGCCCCCGGGGAGAGGACAGGGGGCAAGGCTACACCTTC. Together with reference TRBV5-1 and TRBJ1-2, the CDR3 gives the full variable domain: KAGVTQTPRYLIKTRGQQVTLSCSPISGHRSVSWYQQTPGQGLQFLFEYFSETQRNKGNFPGRFSGRQFSNSRSEMNVSTLELGDSALYLCASSPRGEDRGQGYTFGSGTRLTVV.

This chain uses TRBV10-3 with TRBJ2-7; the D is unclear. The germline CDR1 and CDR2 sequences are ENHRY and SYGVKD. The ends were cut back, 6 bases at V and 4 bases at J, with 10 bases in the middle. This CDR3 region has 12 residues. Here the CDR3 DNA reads TGTGCCATCAGCATCGACGCATACGAGCAGTACTTC. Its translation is CAISIDAYEQYF.